A single T cell receptor beta chain is shown here with its context. Antigen unknown. These data come from a study of cytomegalovirus exposure and HLA in healthy donors. Findings of the study overall: Altogether, 150 to 200 TCR beta chains were recorded as cytomegalovirus-associated. Most sequenced TCRs were rare (though some public TCRs occurred in many donors).

V was pared by 8 bases and J by 4 bases, with 20 bases between. The CDR3 runs to 15 residues. Germline CDR1 SEHNR, CDR2 FQNEAQ (reference sequence). The data were produced by immunoSEQ multiplex PCR, yet TCRdb's version contains in-frame clones alone and is incomplete. The sample lists around 250,000 clones, roughly 90% seen once, with more than 0.35% in the top ten. This receptor was taken from a woman between 18 and 30 years old in good health and CMV-seronegative. The rearrangement links TRBV7-9 to TRBJ1-1, with D possibly TRBD1 on 5 matching bases. The source material was PBMCs. The CDR3 region has the DNA TGTGCCAGCTTCCATTTAGACAGAGATACCACTGAAGCTTTCTTT. Encoded protein: CASFHLDRDTTEAFF. Full variable domain (rest looked up from reference TRBV7-9 and TRBJ1-1): DTGVSQNPRHKITKRGQNVTFRCDPISEHNRLYWYRQTLGQGPEFLTYFQNEAQLEKSRLLSDRFSAERPKGSFSTLEIQRTEQGDSAMYLCASFHLDRDTTEAFFGQGTRLTVV.